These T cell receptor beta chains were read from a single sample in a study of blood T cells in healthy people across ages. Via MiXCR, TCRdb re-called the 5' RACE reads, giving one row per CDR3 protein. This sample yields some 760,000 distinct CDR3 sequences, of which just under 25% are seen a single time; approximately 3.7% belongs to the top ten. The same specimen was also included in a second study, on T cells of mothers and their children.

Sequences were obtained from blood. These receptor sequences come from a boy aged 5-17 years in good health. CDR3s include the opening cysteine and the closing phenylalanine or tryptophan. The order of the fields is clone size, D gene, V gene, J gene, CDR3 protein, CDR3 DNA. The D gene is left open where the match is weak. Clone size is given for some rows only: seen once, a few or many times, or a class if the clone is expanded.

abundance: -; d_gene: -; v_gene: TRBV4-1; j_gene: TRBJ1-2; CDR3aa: CASSQSGTTNYGYTF; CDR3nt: TGCGCCAGCAGCCAATCCGGGACAACTAACTATGGCTACACCTTC
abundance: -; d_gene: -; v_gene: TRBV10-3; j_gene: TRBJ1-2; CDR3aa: CATSIDREPNYGYTF; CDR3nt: TGTGCCACCTCAATCGACAGAGAACCTAACTATGGCTACACCTTC
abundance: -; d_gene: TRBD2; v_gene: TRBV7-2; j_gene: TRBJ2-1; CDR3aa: CASRYLAGGSYNEQFF; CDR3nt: TGTGCCAGCAGGTATCTAGCGGGGGGGTCCTACAATGAGCAGTTCTTC
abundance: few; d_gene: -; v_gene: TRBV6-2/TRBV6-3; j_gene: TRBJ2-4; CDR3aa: CASSYSGFNIQYF; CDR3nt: TGTGCCAGCAGTTACTCTGGCTTTAACATTCAGTACTTC
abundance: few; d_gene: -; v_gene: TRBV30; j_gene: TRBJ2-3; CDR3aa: CAHLGVDTQYF; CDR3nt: TGTGCCCATCTTGGGGTGGATACGCAGTATTTT
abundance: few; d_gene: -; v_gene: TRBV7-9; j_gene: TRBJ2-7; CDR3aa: CASSLGPDEQYF; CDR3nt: TGTGCCAGCAGCTTAGGACCTGACGAGCAGTACTTC
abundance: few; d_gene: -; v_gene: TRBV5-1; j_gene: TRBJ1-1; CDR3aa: CASSLIPGADTEAFF; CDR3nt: TGCGCCAGCAGCTTGATCCCGGGGGCGGACACTGAAGCTTTCTTT
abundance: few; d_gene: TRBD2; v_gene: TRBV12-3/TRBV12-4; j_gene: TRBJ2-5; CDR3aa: CASSPEGGEMETQYF; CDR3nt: TGTGCCAGCAGCCCCGAGGGAGGGGAAATGGAGACCCAGTACTTC
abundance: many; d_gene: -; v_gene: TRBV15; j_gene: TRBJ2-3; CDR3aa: CATSRSRVVRADTQYF; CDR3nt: TGTGCCACCAGCAGATCCAGGGTGGTAAGGGCAGATACGCAGTATTTT
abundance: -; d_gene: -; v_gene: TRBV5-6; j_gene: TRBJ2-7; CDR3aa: CASSLMPDEQYF; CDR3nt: TGTGCCAGCAGCTTGATGCCAGACGAGCAATACTTC
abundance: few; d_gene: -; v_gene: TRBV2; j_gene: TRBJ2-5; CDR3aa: CASSEGRTQYF; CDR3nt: TGCGCCAGCAGTGAAGGAAGGACCCAGTACTTC
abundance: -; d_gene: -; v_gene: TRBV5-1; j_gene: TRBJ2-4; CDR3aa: CASSFDGQNIQYF; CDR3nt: TGCGCCAGCAGCTTCGATGGACAAAACATTCAGTACTTC
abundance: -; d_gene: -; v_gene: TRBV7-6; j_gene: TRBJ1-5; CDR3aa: CASSDPMTEGGNQPQHF; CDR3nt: TGTGCCAGCAGCGATCCTATGACAGAAGGAGGCAATCAGCCCCAGCACTTT
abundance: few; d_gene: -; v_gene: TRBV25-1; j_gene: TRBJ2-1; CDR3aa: CASSESTGTENYNEQFF; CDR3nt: TGTGCCAGCAGTGAATCCACCGGGACCGAGAACTACAATGAGCAGTTCTTC
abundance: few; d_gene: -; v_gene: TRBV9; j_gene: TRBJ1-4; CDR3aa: CASSLHGGATNEKLFF; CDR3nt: TGTGCCAGCAGCCTCCACGGGGGAGCAACTAATGAAAAACTGTTTTTT
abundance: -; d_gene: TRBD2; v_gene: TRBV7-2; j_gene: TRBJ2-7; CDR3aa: CASSSSGWGGPSSHEQYF; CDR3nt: TGTGCCAGCAGCTCCTCCGGGTGGGGAGGGCCTAGCTCTCACGAGCAGTACTTC
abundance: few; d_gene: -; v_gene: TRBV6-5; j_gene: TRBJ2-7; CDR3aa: CASSNPESREQYF; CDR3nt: TGTGCCAGCAGTAACCCGGAGTCGCGGGAGCAGTACTTC
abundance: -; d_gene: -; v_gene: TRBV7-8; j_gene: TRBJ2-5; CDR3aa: CASSRRPGEWETQYF; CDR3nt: TGTGCCAGCAGCAGACGCCCAGGGGAATGGGAGACCCAGTACTTC
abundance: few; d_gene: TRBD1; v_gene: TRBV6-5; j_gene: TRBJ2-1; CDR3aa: CASSYGQGSRNEQFF; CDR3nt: TGTGCCAGCAGTTACGGACAGGGCTCGAGAAATGAGCAGTTCTTC
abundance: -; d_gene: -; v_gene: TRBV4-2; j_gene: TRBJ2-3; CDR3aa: CASSYRAGRSTDTQYF; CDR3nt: TGTGCCAGCAGCTACCGAGCGGGCCGGAGCACAGATACGCAGTATTTT
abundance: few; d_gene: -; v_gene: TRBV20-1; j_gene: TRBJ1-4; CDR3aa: CSARGGQKEKLFF; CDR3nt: TGCAGTGCTAGAGGGGGGCAGAAAGAAAAACTGTTTTTT
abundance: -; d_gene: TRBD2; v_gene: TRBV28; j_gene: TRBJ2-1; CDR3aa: CASSLYTSGSYNEQFF; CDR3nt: TGTGCCAGCAGTTTATACACTAGCGGGTCCTACAATGAGCAGTTCTTC
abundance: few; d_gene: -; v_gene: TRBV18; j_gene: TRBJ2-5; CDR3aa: CASSPSIQETQYF; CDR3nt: TGTGCCAGCTCACCATCCATACAAGAGACCCAGTACTTC
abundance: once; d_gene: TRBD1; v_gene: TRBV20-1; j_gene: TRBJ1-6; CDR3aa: CSAREADRGTDSPLHF; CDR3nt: TGCAGTGCTAGAGAAGCCGACAGGGGGACTGATTCACCCCTCCACTTT